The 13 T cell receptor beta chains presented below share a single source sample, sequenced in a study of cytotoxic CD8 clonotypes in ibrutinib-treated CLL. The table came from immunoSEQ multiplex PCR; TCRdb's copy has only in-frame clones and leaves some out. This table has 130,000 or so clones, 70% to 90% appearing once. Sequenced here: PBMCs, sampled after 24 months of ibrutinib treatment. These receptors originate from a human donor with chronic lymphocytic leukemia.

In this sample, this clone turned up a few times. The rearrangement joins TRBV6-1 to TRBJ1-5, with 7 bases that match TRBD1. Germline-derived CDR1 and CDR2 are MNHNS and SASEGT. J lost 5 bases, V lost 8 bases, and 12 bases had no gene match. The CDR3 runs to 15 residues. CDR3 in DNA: TGTGCCAGCGGGGACAGCCCTGACCCTTATCAGCCCCAGCATTTT. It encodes CASGDSPDPYQPQHF.

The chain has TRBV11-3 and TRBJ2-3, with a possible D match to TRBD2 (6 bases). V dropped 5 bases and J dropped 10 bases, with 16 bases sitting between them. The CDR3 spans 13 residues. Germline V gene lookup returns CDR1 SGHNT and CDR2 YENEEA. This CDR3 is CASSADGWEAQYF. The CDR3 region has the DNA TGTGCCAGCAGCGCAGACGGGTGGGAGGCGCAGTATTTT.

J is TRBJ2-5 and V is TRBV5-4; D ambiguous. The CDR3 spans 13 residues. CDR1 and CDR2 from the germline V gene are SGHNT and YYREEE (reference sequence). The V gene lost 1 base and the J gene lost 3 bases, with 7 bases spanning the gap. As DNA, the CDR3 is TGTGCCAGCAGCTTGACAGTAGAAGAGACCCAGTACTTC. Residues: CASSLTVEETQYF. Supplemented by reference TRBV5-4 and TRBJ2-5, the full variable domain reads ETGVTQSPTHLIKTRGQQVTLRCSSQSGHNTVSWYQQALGQGPQFIFQYYREEENGRGNFPPRFSGLQFPNYSSELNVNALELDDSALYLCASSLTVEETQYFGPGTRLLVL.

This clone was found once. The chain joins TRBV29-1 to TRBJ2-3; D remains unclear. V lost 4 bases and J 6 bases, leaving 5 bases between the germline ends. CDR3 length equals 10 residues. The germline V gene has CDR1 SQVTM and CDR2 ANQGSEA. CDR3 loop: CSVVRDTQYF. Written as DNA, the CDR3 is TGCAGCGTTGTCAGGGATACGCAGTATTTT.

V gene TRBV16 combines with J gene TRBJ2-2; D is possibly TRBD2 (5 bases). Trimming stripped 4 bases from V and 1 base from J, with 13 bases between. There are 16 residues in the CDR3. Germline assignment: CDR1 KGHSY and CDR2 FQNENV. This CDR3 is CASSRLSGQNTGELFF. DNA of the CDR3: TGTGCCAGCAGCCGCCTAAGCGGTCAGAACACCGGGGAGCTGTTTTTT.

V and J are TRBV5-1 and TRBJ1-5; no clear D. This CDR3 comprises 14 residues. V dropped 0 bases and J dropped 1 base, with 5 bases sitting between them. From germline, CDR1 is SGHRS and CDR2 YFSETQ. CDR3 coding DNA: TGCGCCAGCAGCTTGGCCCCGAGCAATCAGCCCCAGCATTTT. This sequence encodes CASSLAPSNQPQHF. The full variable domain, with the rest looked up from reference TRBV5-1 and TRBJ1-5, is KAGVTQTPRYLIKTRGQQVTLSCSPISGHRSVSWYQQTPGQGLQFLFEYFSETQRNKGNFPGRFSGRQFSNSRSEMNVSTLELGDSALYLCASSLAPSNQPQHFGDGTRLSIL.

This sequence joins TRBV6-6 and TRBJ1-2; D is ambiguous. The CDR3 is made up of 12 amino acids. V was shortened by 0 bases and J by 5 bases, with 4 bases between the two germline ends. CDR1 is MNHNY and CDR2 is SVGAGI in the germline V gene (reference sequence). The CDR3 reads CASSYSGYGYTF. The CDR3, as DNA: TGTGCCAGCAGTTACTCGGGGTATGGCTACACCTTC.

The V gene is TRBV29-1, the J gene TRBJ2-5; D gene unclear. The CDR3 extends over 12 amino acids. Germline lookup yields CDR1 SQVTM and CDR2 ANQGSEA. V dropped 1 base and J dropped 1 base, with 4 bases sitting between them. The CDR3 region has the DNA TGCAGCGTTGAAGCCCTCCAAGAGACCCAGTACTTC. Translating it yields CSVEALQETQYF.

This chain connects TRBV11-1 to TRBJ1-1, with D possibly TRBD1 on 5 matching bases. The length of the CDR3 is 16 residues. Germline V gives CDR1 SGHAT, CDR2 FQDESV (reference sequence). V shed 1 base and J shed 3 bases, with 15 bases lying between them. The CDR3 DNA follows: TGTGCCAGCAGCTTAGATGGGGCCAGGCGGGACACTGAAGCTTTCTTT. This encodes CASSLDGARRDTEAFF. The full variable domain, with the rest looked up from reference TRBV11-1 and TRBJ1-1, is EAEVAQSPRYKITEKSQAVAFWCDPISGHATLYWYRQILGQGPELLVQFQDESVVDDSQLPKDRFSAERLKGVDSTLKIQPAELGDSAMYLCASSLDGARRDTEAFFGQGTRLTVV.

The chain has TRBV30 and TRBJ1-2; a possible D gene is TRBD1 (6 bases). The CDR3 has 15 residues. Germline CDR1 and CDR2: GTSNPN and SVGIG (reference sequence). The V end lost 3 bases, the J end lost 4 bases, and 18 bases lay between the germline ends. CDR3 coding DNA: TGTGCCTGGAGACTCCCCGCCAGGGGCGGCTATGGCTACACCTTC. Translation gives CAWRLPARGGYGYTF. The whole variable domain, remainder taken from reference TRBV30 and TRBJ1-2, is SQTIHQWPATLVQPVGSPLSLECTVEGTSNPNLYWYRQAAGRGLQLLFYSVGIGQISSEVPQNLSASRPQDRQFILSSKKLLLSDSGFYLCAWRLPARGGYGYTFGSGTRLTVV.

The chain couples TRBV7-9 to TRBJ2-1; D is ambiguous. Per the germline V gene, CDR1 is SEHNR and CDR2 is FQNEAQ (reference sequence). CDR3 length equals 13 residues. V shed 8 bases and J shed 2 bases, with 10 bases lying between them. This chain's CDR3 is CASGPGPYNEQFF. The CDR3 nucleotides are TGTGCCAGCGGCCCTGGGCCCTACAATGAGCAGTTCTTC.

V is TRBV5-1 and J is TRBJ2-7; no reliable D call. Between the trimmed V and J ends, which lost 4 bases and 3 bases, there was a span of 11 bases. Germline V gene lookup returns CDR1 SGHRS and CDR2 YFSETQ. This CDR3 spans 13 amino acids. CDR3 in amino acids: CASSPPASYEQYF. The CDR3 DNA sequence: TGCGCCAGCAGCCCCCCGGCTAGCTACGAGCAGTACTTC. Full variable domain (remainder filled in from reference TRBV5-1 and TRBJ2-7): KAGVTQTPRYLIKTRGQQVTLSCSPISGHRSVSWYQQTPGQGLQFLFEYFSETQRNKGNFPGRFSGRQFSNSRSEMNVSTLELGDSALYLCASSPPASYEQYFGPGTRLTVT.

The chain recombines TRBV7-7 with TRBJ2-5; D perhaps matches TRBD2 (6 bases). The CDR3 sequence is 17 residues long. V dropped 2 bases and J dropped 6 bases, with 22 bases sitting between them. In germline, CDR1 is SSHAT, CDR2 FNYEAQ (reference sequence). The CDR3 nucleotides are TGTGCCAGCAGCTTATCCCCCCTGACTAGTTTGTCGCAGACCCAGTACTTC. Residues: CASSLSPLTSLSQTQYF.